The 12 T cell receptor beta chains below come from one sample, sequenced in a study of cytomegalovirus exposure and HLA in healthy donors. It was with 60 Vbeta and 13 Jbeta primers that the PCR ran. Sequencing used immunoSEQ multiplex PCR; TCRdb keeps in-frame clones, though not all of them. The table has 100,000 or so clones, about 13% seen once. The material sequenced was PBMCs. These receptors came from a middle-aged man in good health and CMV-seropositive.

The chain links TRBV21-1 to TRBJ2-3; the D segment call TRBD2 is taken from the table without a DNA check. TRBV21-1 counts as a pseudogene. This CDR3 is built from 18 residues. The CDR3 sequence is CASSKRGCLAGAADTQYF. In nucleotides, the CDR3 is TGTGCCAGCAGCAAAAGAGGTTGTCTAGCGGGAGCGGCAGATACGCAGTATTTT.

The chain recombines TRBV6-5 with TRBJ2-7, with TRBD2 matching 9 bases. V was pared by 7 bases and J by 2 bases, with 9 bases of the junction left unmatched. The length of the CDR3 is 15 residues. CDR1 is MNHEY and CDR2 is SVGAGI in the germline V gene. CDR3 sequence: CASTLGGRGTYEQYF. CDR3 bases: TGTGCCAGCACCCTTGGCGGGAGGGGAACCTACGAGCAGTACTTC.

The V call is TRBV13, the J call TRBJ1-4; 7 bases are a match to TRBD1. The junction had 8 bases not matched to a gene; V was cut back by 2 bases and J by 8 bases. This CDR3 contains 15 residues. Germline V gene sequence: CDR1 PRHDT, CDR2 FYEKMQ (reference sequence). CDR3 sequence reads: CASSLFGGGEEKLFF. The CDR3 DNA sequence: TGTGCCAGCAGCTTATTTGGAGGGGGCGAGGAAAAACTGTTTTTT. Filled out from reference TRBV13 and TRBJ1-4, the complete variable domain reads AAGVIQSPRHLIKEKRETATLKCYPIPRHDTVYWYQQGPGQDPQFLISFYEKMQSDKGSIPDRFSAQQFSDYHSELNMSSLELGDSALYFCASSLFGGGEEKLFFGSGTQLSVL.

This clone came up a few times. This chain links TRBV5-1 with TRBJ2-3; 12 positions agree with TRBD1. CDR3 length: 16 amino acids. V shed 3 bases and J 4 bases; nucleotides not matched to a gene: 6. Germline V CDR1 and CDR2: SGHRS, YFSETQ. CDR3 amino acids: CASSWVGQGAPDTQYF. The CDR3 nucleotides read TGCGCCAGCAGCTGGGTGGGACAGGGGGCCCCAGATACGCAGTATTTT.

This chain joins TRBV29-1 and TRBJ2-1; TRBD2 matches 7 bases. The germline CDR1 and CDR2 sequences are SQVTM and ANQGSEA. This CDR3 comprises 14 residues. The V and J ends lost 8 bases and 7 bases, in that order; junction bases with no gene match: 14. The CDR3 DNA reads as TGCAGCCTCGGGGAGGGGATGAGTTTAAATGAGCAGTTCTTC. Its translation is CSLGEGMSLNEQFF.

This clone was seen more than once but under ten times. The chain combines TRBV5-1 with TRBJ2-1, with TRBD1 as a possible D gene (6 bases). The CDR3 extends over 14 amino acids. Deletions cut 4 bases from V and 5 bases from J, with 13 bases between. The germline V gene encodes CDR1 SGHRS and CDR2 YFSETQ. The CDR3 spells CASSQLQGHNEQFF. The CDR3 nucleotides are TGCGCCAGCAGCCAGTTACAGGGCCACAATGAGCAGTTCTTC.

The CDR3 sequence: CASSQEKSTQYF. For the CDR3, the DNA is TGCGCCAGCAGCCAAGAAAAAAGCACGCAGTATTTT. The chain combines TRBV5-1 with TRBJ2-3, with no clear D. V gave up 4 bases and J gave up 9 bases, with 12 bases separating them. The CDR3 is made up of 12 amino acids. The germline V gene has CDR1 SGHRS and CDR2 YFSETQ.

V gene TRBV7-9 combines with J gene TRBJ2-2; D is unclear. Germline CDR1 is SEHNR and CDR2 is FQNEAQ (reference sequence). Trimming stripped 5 bases from V and 6 bases from J, with 19 bases between. This CDR3 region has 16 residues. The CDR3: CASSVKLLSSAGELFF. CDR3 nucleotide sequence: TGTGCCAGCAGCGTGAAGTTACTATCTTCAGCCGGGGAGCTGTTTTTT.

This clone was counted a few times. CDR3 sequence: CASSSWTGGDYGYTF. CDR3 in DNA: TGTGCCAGCAGCTCCTGGACAGGGGGCGACTATGGCTACACCTTC. V gene TRBV11-2 combines with J gene TRBJ1-2; 11 positions match TRBD1. Germline V gives CDR1 SGHAT, CDR2 FQNNGV. With V trimmed by 4 bases and J by 3 bases, 4 bases remained unmatched. The CDR3 covers 15 residues.

The rearrangement uses TRBV29-1 and TRBJ1-1; 10 positions match TRBD1. Per germline, CDR1 SQVTM and CDR2 ANQGSEA. The trim removed 7 bases at V and 3 bases at J, leaving 5 bases unmatched. There are 13 residues in the CDR3. CDR3 amino acids: CSARGQGYTEAFF. The CDR3 DNA follows: TGCAGCGCGCGGGGACAGGGGTACACTGAAGCTTTCTTT.

This sequence joins TRBV5-4 and TRBJ1-2; D gene ambiguous. V dropped 5 bases and J dropped 2 bases, with 13 bases sitting between them. Germline V CDR1 and CDR2: SGHNT, YYREEE (reference sequence). The CDR3 totals 14 residues. CDR3: CASRAGGNNYGYTF. In DNA form, the CDR3 reads TGTGCCAGCAGGGCGGGCGGGAACAACTATGGCTACACCTTC.

V is TRBV7-9 and J is TRBJ2-5, with 7 nucleotides matching TRBD2. CDR3 size: 16 residues. Unmatched junction bases numbered 13, after V lost 7 bases and J lost 2 bases. The germline V gene has CDR1 SEHNR and CDR2 FQNEAQ (reference sequence). CDR3 in amino acids: CASIPSGTTPQETQYF. CDR3 nucleotides: TGTGCCAGCATTCCCTCCGGGACTACTCCTCAAGAGACCCAGTACTTC.